Described below is a single T cell receptor beta chain sequence and its context. The data were taken from a study of blood T cell repertoires in COVID-19. Original data processing: Amplification of reference gene primers was used by the study to estimate nucleated cell counts. The protocol was immunoSEQ multiplex PCR, while the TCRdb copy is restricted to in-frame clones and leaves out a portion. Clone size and the V and J calls come from that table; the DNA yielded D and trimming. The sample lists under 350,000 clones, roughly 85% occurring once. CDR1 and CDR2 from the germline V gene are SGHNT and YYREEE (reference sequence). This CDR3 has 14 residues. The V end was cut by 5 bases, the J end by 3 bases, with 9 bases between. Donors were grouped by their self-reported clinical history.

What was sequenced was PBMCs or T cells enriched from blood (not recorded which). The chain carries TRBV5-4 and TRBJ1-6; possibly TRBD1 for D (6 bases). This receptor was taken from a woman in her forties with acute COVID-19. CDR3 loop: CASRVDSYNSPLHF. The CDR3 coding sequence is TGTGCCAGCAGGGTGGACAGCTATAATTCACCCCTCCACTTT.